This passage covers 17 T cell receptor beta chains from one sample sequenced in a study of T cell changes during pregnancy in multiple sclerosis. Generated by immunoSEQ multiplex PCR, the TCRdb table keeps only in-frame clones and is missing some. Of 60,000 to 75,000 clones in the sample, about 91% are singletons; the top ten hold roughly 1.5%. The sequencing used peripheral blood, collected after pregnancy. These receptor sequences come from a female donor with multiple sclerosis, enrolled in a pregnancy study.

This rearrangement joins TRBV2 to TRBJ2-1; TRBD2 might be the D (5 bases). V was shortened by 5 bases and J by 9 bases, with 17 bases between the two germline ends. CDR3 size: 14 residues. Germline V gene lookup returns CDR1 SNHLY and CDR2 FYNNEI. The CDR3 DNA sequence: TGTGCCAGCAGTACTAGATCAGCCGCCGGTGAGCAGTTCTTC. As protein: CASSTRSAAGEQFF.

The CDR3 region is CASSLLRGLVYEQYF. As DNA, the CDR3 is TGTGCCAGCAGTTTACTCAGGGGGCTCGTCTACGAGCAGTACTTC. The gene calls are TRBV27 and TRBJ2-7, with 8 bases matching TRBD1. V gave up 2 bases and J gave up 3 bases; unmatched junction bases: 6. CDR1 and CDR2 (germline): MNHEY, SMNVEV (reference sequence). This CDR3 region has 15 residues.

V usage is TRBV10-2 and J usage is TRBJ1-2, with TRBD1 matching 10 bases. The V gene end was trimmed by 5 bases and the J gene end by 4 bases; junction bases not matched to a gene: 10. Per germline, CDR1 WSHSY and CDR2 SAAADI. The CDR3 runs 16 residues. CDR3: CASSPGTGDIGYGYTF. The CDR3 DNA sequence: TGCGCCAGCAGTCCCGGGACAGGGGATATCGGCTATGGCTACACCTTC.

V is TRBV9 and J is TRBJ1-1; perhaps TRBD1 as D (6 bases). CDR1 and CDR2 (germline): SGDLS, YYNGEE. V was clipped by 3 bases and J by 8 bases, with 14 bases between them. CDR3 length: 13 amino acids. This CDR3 reads CASSATPQGEAFF. The CDR3 nucleotides read TGTGCCAGCAGCGCCACTCCACAGGGAGAAGCTTTCTTT.

The V and J genes are TRBV2 and TRBJ1-5, with no clear D. Per germline, CDR1 SNHLY and CDR2 FYNNEI. The V end lost 3 bases, the J end lost 0 bases, and 6 bases lay between the germline ends. The CDR3 sequence is 14 residues long. The CDR3 loop is CASSDRDSNQPQHF. CDR3 in DNA: TGTGCCAGCAGTGATCGGGATAGCAATCAGCCCCAGCATTTT.

This chain joins TRBV6-6 and TRBJ2-7, with a possible D match to TRBD2 (5 bases). Trimming took off 7 bases at V and 0 bases at J, with 16 bases between the two ends. This CDR3 is built from 15 residues. Germline values: CDR1 MNHNY, CDR2 SVGAGI (reference sequence). CDR3 in amino acids: CASTSFRGSSYEQYF. Written as DNA, the CDR3 is TGTGCCAGCACTTCTTTCCGGGGAAGCTCCTACGAGCAGTACTTC.

This chain links TRBV4-3 with TRBJ1-1; D may be TRBD1 (6 bases). V was cut by 0 bases and J by 10 bases, with 12 bases left in between. The CDR3 has 13 residues. The germline CDR1 and CDR2 sequences are LGHNA and YSLEER. This chain's CDR3 is CASSQDLGARAFF. DNA for the CDR3: TGCGCCAGCAGCCAAGATTTGGGGGCGCGAGCTTTCTTT.

The CDR3 bases are TGTGCCAGCAATACCTACAATGAGCAGTTCTTC. It yields the protein CASNTYNEQFF. This chain connects TRBV7-9 to TRBJ2-1; D unresolved. This CDR3 spans 11 amino acids. Germline CDR1 SEHNR, CDR2 FQNEAQ (reference sequence). The V and J ends lost 7 bases and 2 bases respectively, with 3 bases between them.

As DNA, the CDR3 is TGTGCCAGCAGCAAAGAGAGGCTAGCGGGAGGGTTTATCGAAGAGACCCAGTACTTC. Amino acids: CASSKERLAGGFIEETQYF. The chain joins TRBV21-1 to TRBJ2-5; TRBD2, the table's D call, was not compared with the DNA. TRBV21-1 is a pseudogene segment. CDR3 length: 19 amino acids.

Only one count was recorded for this clone. V gene TRBV7-8 combines with J gene TRBJ2-6; 7 nucleotides align to TRBD1. Trimming removed 0 bases from V and 0 bases from J; junction bases left unmatched: 11. Germline-derived CDR1 and CDR2 are SGHVS and FQNEAQ. The CDR3 is 20 amino acids. The CDR3 nucleotides read TGTGCCAGCAGCTTAGCGGGAGCCAGGGGGAGTAGCTCTGGGGCCAACGTCCTGACTTTC. Translating gives CASSLAGARGSSSGANVLTF.

The V call is TRBV29-1, the J call TRBJ2-5; no firm D call. This CDR3 has 12 amino acids. CDR1 and CDR2 (germline): SQVTM, ANQGSEA. Trimming cost V 4 bases and J 2 bases, with 8 bases left between them. The chain's CDR3 is CSVVRQQETQYF. In DNA, the CDR3 is TGCAGCGTTGTTCGCCAGCAAGAGACCCAGTACTTC.

In its sample, this clone was seen once. The rearrangement links TRBV5-1 to TRBJ2-7, with TRBD2 matching over 9 bases. This CDR3 has 14 amino acids. Trimming cost V 4 bases and J 0 bases; bases outside gene matches: 2. Looked up from germline, CDR1 is SGHRS and CDR2 is YFSETQ. CDR3 coding DNA: TGCGCCAGCAGCCCTAGCGGGAACTCCTACGAGCAGTACTTC. This sequence encodes CASSPSGNSYEQYF.

This sequence joins TRBV28 and TRBJ2-1; perhaps TRBD1 as D (5 bases). Trimming removed 5 bases from V and 12 bases from J, with 8 bases in between. CDR3 length: 10 amino acids. CDR1 and CDR2 from the germline V gene are MDHEN and SYDVKM. In nucleotides, the CDR3 is TGTGCCAGCAGTGGGGCCGGGCAGTTCTTC. Translating it yields CASSGAGQFF.

The chain is built from TRBV10-3 and TRBJ2-1, with TRBD1 matching over 9 bases. The V gene's germline CDR1 is ENHRY and CDR2 SYGVKD. This CDR3 has 15 amino acids. V was clipped by 6 bases and J by 4 bases; unmatched bases: 7. This CDR3 reads CAIREEGQGYNEQFF. The CDR3 coding sequence is TGTGCCATCAGGGAGGAGGGACAGGGTTACAATGAGCAGTTCTTC.

This rearrangement joins TRBV29-1 to TRBJ2-1; the match to TRBD2 covers 11 bases. This CDR3 contains 18 residues. Germline values: CDR1 SQVTM, CDR2 ANQGSEA. After removal of 3 bases from V and 6 bases from J, the junction contained 16 bases not matched to a gene. The chain's CDR3 is CSVDSPNLISGRANEQFF. The CDR3 DNA reads as TGCAGCGTTGATTCTCCCAACTTGATTAGCGGGAGGGCCAATGAGCAGTTCTTC.

The chain couples TRBV5-4 to TRBJ2-7; the D gene is possibly TRBD2 (6 bases). The V end was cut by 9 bases, the J end by 1 base, with 11 bases between. The CDR3 length is 12 residues. Germline V gives CDR1 SGHNT, CDR2 YYREEE (reference sequence). The CDR3 sequence: CATNGGSYEQYF. CDR3 DNA: TGTGCCACCAACGGGGGATCCTACGAGCAGTACTTC.

The V and J genes are TRBV10-1 and TRBJ1-5; D is perhaps TRBD1 (5 bases). CDR1 and CDR2 from the germline V gene are WNHNN and SYGVQD (reference sequence). V lost 5 bases, J lost 2 bases, and 16 bases lay in between. The CDR3 extends over 16 amino acids. The CDR3 spells CASSQDGGVGNQPQHF. The CDR3 DNA follows: TGCGCCAGCAGTCAGGACGGGGGGGTTGGCAATCAGCCCCAGCATTTT.